The 8 T cell receptor beta chains below come from one sample, sequenced in a study of blood T cell repertoires in COVID-19. Libraries were prepared by immunoSEQ multiplex PCR; TCRdb keeps only in-frame clonotypes and omits some of them. The sample holds hundreds of thousands of clones, roughly 89% seen once. The sequenced material came from peripheral blood. All receptors come from a man younger than 30 with COVID-19, enrolled during active disease.

This sequence joins TRBV18 and TRBJ2-1, with 9 bases fitting TRBD2. CDR1 and CDR2 (germline): KGHSH, LQKENI. The CDR3 runs to 12 residues. The ends lost 3 bases at V and 10 bases at J; junction bases unmatched: 1. The CDR3, as DNA: TGTGCCAGCTCACCGACTAGCGGCGAGCAGTTCTTC. Translation gives CASSPTSGEQFF.

The rearrangement joins TRBV14 to TRBJ2-3; D remains unclear. Trimming removed 4 bases at V and 6 bases at J, with 20 bases between. The CDR3 length is 16 residues. The germline V gene has CDR1 SGHDN and CDR2 FVKESK. In nucleotides, the CDR3 is TGTGCCAGCAGCCCCCGCAAAGCCAGCGCCGGCGATACGCAGTATTTT. Translated: CASSPRKASAGDTQYF.

V usage is TRBV19 and J usage is TRBJ1-2, with 8 bases aligning to TRBD1. Trimming cost V 5 bases and J 5 bases; bases outside gene matches: 10. The CDR3 has 15 amino acids. Looked up from germline, CDR1 is LNHDA and CDR2 is SQIVND (reference sequence). CDR3 residues: CASSPHLDRGYGYTF. DNA of the CDR3: TGTGCCAGTAGTCCCCACCTCGACAGGGGATATGGCTACACCTTC. The full variable domain, with the rest looked up from reference TRBV19 and TRBJ1-2, is DGGITQSPKYLFRKEGQNVTLSCEQNLNHDAMYWYRQDPGQGLRLIYYSQIVNDFQKGDIAEGYSVSREKKESFPLTVTSAQKNPTAFYLCASSPHLDRGYGYTFGSGTRLTVV.

This clone has only one observation. CDR3 sequence: CASSFLQGNYGYTF. In nucleotides, the CDR3 is TGTGCCAGCAGTTTTCTCCAGGGGAACTATGGCTACACCTTC. The rearrangement joins TRBV6-6 to TRBJ1-2, with a possible D match to TRBD1 (6 bases). The CDR3 is 14 residues long. The germline V and J ends were trimmed by 4 bases and 2 bases, with 11 bases remaining between them. Germline V lookup: CDR1 MNHNY, CDR2 SVGAGI (reference sequence).

Turning to this clone: A read error may produce the germline difference seen at one junction end. The chain is built from TRBV24-1 and TRBJ2-2; 8 bases are shared with TRBD1. The germline V gene has CDR1 KGHDR and CDR2 SFDVKD. This CDR3 is built from 16 residues. This chain's CDR3 is CATRDWGTGNTGELFF. The CDR3 DNA reads as TGTGCCACCCGTGATTGGGGGACAGGGAACACCGGGGAGCTGTTTTTT.

A few counts support this clone. V and J are TRBV5-1 and TRBJ1-1, with D possibly TRBD1 on 5 matching bases. Germline-derived CDR1 and CDR2 are SGHRS and YFSETQ. V dropped 2 bases and J dropped 7 bases, with 12 bases sitting between them. The CDR3 has 13 amino acids. For the CDR3, the DNA is TGCGCCAGCAGCTTCGGGGGTCGGAATGAAGCTTTCTTT. It is translated as CASSFGGRNEAFF.

This chain joins TRBV7-9 and TRBJ2-3; the D gene is possibly TRBD1 (6 bases). Germline V gene data show CDR1 as SEHNR and CDR2 as FQNEAQ (reference sequence). The ends were cut back, 5 bases at V and 0 bases at J, with 12 bases in the middle. The CDR3 loop spans 15 amino acids. CDR3 region: CASSQTGTSTDTQYF. The CDR3 nucleotides are TGTGCCAGCAGCCAGACAGGAACTAGCACAGATACGCAGTATTTT.

J is TRBJ2-7 and V is TRBV5-4, with 11 bases fitting TRBD1. Germline V gene data show CDR1 as SGHNT and CDR2 as YYREEE (reference sequence). The CDR3 is 16 amino acids. J was trimmed by 0 bases and V by 4 bases; bases with no gene match: 6. CDR3 nucleotide sequence: TGTGCCAGCAGCCCTGGGGGGACAGGGGGCTCCTACGAGCAGTACTTC. Its translation: CASSPGGTGGSYEQYF.